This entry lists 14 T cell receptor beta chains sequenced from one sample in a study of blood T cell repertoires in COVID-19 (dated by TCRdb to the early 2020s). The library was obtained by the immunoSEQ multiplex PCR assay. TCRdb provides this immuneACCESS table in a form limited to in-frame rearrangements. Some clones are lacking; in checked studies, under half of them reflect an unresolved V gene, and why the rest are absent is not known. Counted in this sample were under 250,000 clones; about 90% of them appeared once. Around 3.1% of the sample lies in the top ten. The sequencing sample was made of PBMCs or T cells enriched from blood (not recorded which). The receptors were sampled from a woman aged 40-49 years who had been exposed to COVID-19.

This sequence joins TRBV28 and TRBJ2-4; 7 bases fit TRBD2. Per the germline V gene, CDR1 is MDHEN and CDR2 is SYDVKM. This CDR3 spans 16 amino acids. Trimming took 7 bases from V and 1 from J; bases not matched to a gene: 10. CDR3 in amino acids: CASTVGGGLAKNIQYF. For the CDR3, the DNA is TGTGCCAGCACCGTCGGCGGGGGATTGGCCAAAAACATTCAGTACTTC.

As DNA, the CDR3 is TGTGCCAGTAGTAGAGGGACTACCTCGATGAAGACCCAGTACTTC. Translation gives CASSRGTTSMKTQYF. The gene calls are TRBV19 and TRBJ2-5; 7 nucleotides match TRBD2. The CDR3 length is 15 residues. Germline-derived CDR1 and CDR2 are LNHDA and SQIVND (reference sequence). After removal of 4 bases from V and 6 bases from J, the junction contained 11 bases not matched to a gene.

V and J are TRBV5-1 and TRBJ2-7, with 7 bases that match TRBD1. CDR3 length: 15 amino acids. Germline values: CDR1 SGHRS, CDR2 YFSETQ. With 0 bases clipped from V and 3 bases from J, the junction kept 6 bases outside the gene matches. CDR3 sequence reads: CASSLEQGFFYEQYF. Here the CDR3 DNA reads TGCGCCAGCAGCTTGGAACAGGGGTTTTTCTACGAGCAGTACTTC.

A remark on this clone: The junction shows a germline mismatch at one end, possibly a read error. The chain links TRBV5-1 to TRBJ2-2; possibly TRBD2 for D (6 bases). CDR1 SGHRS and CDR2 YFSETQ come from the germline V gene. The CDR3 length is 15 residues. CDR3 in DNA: TGTGCCAGCAGCCAGGCGGGGAGGACGCCCGGGGAGCTGTTTTTT. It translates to CASSQAGRTPGELFF.

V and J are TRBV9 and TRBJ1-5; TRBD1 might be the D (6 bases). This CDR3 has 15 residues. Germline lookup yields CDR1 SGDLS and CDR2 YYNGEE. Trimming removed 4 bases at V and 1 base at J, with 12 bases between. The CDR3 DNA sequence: TGTGCCAGCAGCCGTAAGGGGGGGAGCAATCAGCCCCAGCATTTT. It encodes CASSRKGGSNQPQHF.

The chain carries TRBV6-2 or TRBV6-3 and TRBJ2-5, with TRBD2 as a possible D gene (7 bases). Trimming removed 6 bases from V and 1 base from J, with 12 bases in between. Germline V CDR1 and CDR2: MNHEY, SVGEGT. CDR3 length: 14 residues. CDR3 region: CASSHGGLQETQYF. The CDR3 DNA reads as TGTGCCAGCAGCCACGGGGGGCTCCAAGAGACCCAGTACTTC.

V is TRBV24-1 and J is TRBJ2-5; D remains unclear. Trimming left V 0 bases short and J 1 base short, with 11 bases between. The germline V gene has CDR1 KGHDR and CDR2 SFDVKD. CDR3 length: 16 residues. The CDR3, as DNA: TGTGCCACCAGTGATTTGAACCCTACCCTCCAAGAGACCCAGTACTTC. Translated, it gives CATSDLNPTLQETQYF.

The CDR3 DNA reads as TGTGCCAGCAGCCCCTGGGACACTTATGGCTACACCTTC. This codes for CASSPWDTYGYTF. The rearrangement links TRBV3-1 (or the pseudogene TRBV3-2) to TRBJ1-2; weak D call: TRBD1 (6 bases). V dropped 4 bases and J dropped 5 bases, with 11 bases sitting between them. This CDR3 region has 13 residues. The germline gives CDR1 LGHDT, CDR2 YNNKEL (reference sequence).

The CDR3 DNA is TGTGCCAGCAGCAACACCGATTCACCCCTCCACTTT. Protein sequence: CASSNTDSPLHF. The chain carries TRBV7-9 and TRBJ1-6; D remains unclear. Germline V gene lookup returns CDR1 SEHNR and CDR2 FQNEAQ (reference sequence). V dropped 5 bases and J dropped 8 bases, with 7 bases sitting between them. The CDR3 is 12 residues long.

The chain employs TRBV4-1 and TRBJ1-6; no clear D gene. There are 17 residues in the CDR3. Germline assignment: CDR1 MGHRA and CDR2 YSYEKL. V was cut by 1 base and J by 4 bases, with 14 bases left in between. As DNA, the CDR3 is TGCGCCAGCAGCCAAGGCCGGGATCGGATTTATAATTCACCCCTCCACTTT. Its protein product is CASSQGRDRIYNSPLHF.

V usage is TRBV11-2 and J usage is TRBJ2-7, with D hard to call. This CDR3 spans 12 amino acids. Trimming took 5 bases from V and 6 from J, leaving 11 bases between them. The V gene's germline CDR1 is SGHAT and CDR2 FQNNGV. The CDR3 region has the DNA TGTGCCAGCAGCCCAAGCCCAGGCGAGCAGTACGTC. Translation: CASSPSPGEQYV.

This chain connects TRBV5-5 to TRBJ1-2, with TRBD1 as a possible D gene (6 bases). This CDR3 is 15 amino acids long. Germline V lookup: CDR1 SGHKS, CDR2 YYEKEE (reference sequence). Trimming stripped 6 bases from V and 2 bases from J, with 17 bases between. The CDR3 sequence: CASNPVGGQNYGYTF. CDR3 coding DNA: TGTGCCAGCAACCCGGTAGGGGGTCAAAACTATGGCTACACCTTC.

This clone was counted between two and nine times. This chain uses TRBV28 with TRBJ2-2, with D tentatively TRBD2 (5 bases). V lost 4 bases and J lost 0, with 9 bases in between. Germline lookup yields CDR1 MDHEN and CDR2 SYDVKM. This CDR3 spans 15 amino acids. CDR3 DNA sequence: TGTGCCAGCAGTTCGGGATTCGCGAACACCGGGGAGCTGTTTTTT. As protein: CASSSGFANTGELFF. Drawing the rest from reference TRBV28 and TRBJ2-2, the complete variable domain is DVKVTQSSRYLVKRTGEKVFLECVQDMDHENMFWYRQDPGLGLRLIYFSYDVKMKEKGDIPEGYSVSREKKERFSLILESASTNQTSMYLCASSSGFANTGELFFGEGSRLTVL.

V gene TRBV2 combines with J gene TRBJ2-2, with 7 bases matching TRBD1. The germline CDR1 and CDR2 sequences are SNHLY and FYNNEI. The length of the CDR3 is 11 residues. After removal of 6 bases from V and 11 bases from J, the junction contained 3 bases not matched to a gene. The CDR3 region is CASRRTGELFF. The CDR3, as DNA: TGTGCCAGCAGACGGACAGGAGAGCTGTTTTTT.